This record covers a single T cell receptor (beta chain). What it binds is unknown. This entry belongs to a study of CD8 T cells in ankylosing spondylitis. Germline values: CDR1 SGHDN, CDR2 FVKESK. The CDR3 sequence is 13 residues long. V dropped 1 base and J dropped 7 bases, with 8 bases sitting between them. Notes on the study in general: There was a TCR beta motif, made of roughly eight highly homologous variants, that appeared characteristic of ankylosing spondylitis blood. Enrichment of disease-linked clones was reportedly significant in matched ankylosing spondylitis synovial fluid. Previous work reported some of these motif variants in the synovial fluid and blood of reactive arthritis.

Each TCR beta library was made by quantitative 5'-RACE that incorporated molecular barcodes. Each CDR3 protein gets one entry after TCRdb re-called the 5' RACE reads with MiXCR. The data contain a few hundred thousand distinct CDR3 sequences, more than 20% of them seen just once; the ten biggest clones take up approximately 16%. V is TRBV14 and J is TRBJ2-1; the D is unclear. Sequenced input: blood, either unsorted or a sorted T cell fraction (not recorded which). The sequence was obtained from a male donor with ankylosing spondylitis. The CDR3 bases are TGTGCCAGCAGCCAAGTCTTTCGGAATGAGCAGTTCTTC. This gives the protein CASSQVFRNEQFF.